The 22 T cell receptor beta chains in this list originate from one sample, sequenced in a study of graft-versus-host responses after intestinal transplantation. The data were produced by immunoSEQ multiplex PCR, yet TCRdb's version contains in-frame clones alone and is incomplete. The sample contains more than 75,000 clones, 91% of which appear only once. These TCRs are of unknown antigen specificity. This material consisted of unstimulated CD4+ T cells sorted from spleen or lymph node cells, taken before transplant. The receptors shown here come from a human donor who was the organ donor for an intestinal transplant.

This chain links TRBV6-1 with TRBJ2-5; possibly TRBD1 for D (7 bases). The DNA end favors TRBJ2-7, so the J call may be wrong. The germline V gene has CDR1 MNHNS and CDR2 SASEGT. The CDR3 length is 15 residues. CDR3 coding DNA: TGTGCCAGCCAACGCGGGGACAGCCTCTCCTACGAGCAGTACTTC. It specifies CASQRGDSLSYEQYF.

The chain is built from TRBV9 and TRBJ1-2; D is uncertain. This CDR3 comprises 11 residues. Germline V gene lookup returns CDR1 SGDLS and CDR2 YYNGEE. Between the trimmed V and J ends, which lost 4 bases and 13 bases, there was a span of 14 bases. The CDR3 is CASSSLRLLTF. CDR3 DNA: TGTGCCAGCAGCTCCCTGAGACTGCTCACCTTC.

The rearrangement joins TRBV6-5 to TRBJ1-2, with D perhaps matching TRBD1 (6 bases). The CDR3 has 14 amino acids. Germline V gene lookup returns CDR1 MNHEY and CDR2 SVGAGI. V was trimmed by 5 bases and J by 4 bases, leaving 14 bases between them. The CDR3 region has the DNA TGTGCCAGCAGTGACCCACAGGGCCTCTATGGCTACACCTTC. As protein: CASSDPQGLYGYTF.

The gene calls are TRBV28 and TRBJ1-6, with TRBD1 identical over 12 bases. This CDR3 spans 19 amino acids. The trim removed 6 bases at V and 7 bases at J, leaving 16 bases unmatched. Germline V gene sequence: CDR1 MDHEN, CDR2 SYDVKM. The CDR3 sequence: CASRRRDRGRFKSNSPLHF. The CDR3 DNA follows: TGTGCCAGCAGACGACGGGACAGGGGGCGGTTCAAATCCAATTCACCCCTCCACTTT.

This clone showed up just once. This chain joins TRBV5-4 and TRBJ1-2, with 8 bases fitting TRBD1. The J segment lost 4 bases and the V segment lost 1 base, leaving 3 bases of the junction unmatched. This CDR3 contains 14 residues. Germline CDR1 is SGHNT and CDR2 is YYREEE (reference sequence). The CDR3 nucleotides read TGTGCCAGCAGCTTGAACAGGGGGGTCTATGGCTACACCTTC. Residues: CASSLNRGVYGYTF.

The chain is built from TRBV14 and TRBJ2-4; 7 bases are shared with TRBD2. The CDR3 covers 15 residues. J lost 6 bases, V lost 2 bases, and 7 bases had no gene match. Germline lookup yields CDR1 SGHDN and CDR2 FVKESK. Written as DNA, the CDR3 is TGTGCCAGCAGCCAATGGGAGGGGCGCGGAAACATTCAGTACTTC. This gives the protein CASSQWEGRGNIQYF. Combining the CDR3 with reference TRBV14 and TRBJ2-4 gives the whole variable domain EAGVTQFPSHSVIEKGQTVTLRCDPISGHDNLYWYRRVMGKEIKFLLHFVKESKQDESGMPNNRFLAERTGGTYSTLKVQPAELEDSGVYFCASSQWEGRGNIQYFGAGTRLSVL.

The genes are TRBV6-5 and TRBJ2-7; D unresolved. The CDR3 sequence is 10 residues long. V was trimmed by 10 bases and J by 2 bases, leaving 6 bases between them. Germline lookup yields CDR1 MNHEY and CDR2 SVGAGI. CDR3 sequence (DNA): TGTGCCATTGAGACCTACGAGCAGTACTTC. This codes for CAIETYEQYF.

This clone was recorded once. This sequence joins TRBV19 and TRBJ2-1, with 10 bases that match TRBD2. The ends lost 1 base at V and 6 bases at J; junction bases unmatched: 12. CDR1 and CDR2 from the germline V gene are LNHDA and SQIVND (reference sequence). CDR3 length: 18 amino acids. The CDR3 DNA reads TGTGCCAGTAGTATAGGGGGGGCTAGCGGGAGATGGGGCAATGAGCAGTTCTTC. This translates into CASSIGGASGRWGNEQFF.

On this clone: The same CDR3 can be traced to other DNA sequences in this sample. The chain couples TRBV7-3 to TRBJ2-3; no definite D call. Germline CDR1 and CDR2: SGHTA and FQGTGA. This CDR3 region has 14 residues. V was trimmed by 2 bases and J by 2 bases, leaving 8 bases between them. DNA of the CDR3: TGTGCCAGCAGCTTACGAGCCTCCACAGATACGCAGTATTTT. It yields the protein CASSLRASTDTQYF.

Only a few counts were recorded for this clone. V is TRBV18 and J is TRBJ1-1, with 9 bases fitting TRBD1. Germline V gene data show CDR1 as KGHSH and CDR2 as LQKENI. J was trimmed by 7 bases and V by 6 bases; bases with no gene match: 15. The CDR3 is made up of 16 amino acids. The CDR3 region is CASSTDRGIWQGEAFF. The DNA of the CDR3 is TGTGCCAGCTCGACGGACAGGGGCATTTGGCAAGGTGAAGCTTTCTTT. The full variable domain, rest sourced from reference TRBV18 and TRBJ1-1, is NAGVMQNPRHLVRRRGQEARLRCSPMKGHSHVYWYRQLPEEGLKFMVYLQKENIIDESGMPKERFSAEFPKEGPSILRIQQVVRGDSAAYFCASSTDRGIWQGEAFFGQGTRLTVV.

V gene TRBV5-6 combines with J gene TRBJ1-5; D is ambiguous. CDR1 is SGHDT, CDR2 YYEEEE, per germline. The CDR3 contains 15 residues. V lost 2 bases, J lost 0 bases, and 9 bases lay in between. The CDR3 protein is CASSFWQHSNQPQHF. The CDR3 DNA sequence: TGTGCCAGCAGCTTCTGGCAACATAGCAATCAGCCCCAGCATTTT.

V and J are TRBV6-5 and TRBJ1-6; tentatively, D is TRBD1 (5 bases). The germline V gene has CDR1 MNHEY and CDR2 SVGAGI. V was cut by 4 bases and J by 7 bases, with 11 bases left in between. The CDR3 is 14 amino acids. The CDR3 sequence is CASSSTAGNSPLHF. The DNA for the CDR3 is TGTGCCAGCAGTTCGACAGCCGGAAATTCACCCCTCCACTTT.

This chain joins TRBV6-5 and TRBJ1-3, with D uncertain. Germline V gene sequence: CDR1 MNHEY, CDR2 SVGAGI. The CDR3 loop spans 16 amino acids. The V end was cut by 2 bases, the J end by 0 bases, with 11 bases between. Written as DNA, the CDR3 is TGTGCCAGCAGTTACACCGGACTCAGCTCTGGAAACACCATATATTTT. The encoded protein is CASSYTGLSSGNTIYF.

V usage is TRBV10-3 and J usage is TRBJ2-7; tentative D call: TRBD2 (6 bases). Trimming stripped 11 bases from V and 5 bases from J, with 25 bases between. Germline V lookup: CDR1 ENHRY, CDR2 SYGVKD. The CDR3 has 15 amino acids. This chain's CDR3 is CASHAVAGISNEQYF. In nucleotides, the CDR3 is TGTGCCTCCCACGCGGTGGCGGGAATTTCCAACGAGCAGTACTTC.

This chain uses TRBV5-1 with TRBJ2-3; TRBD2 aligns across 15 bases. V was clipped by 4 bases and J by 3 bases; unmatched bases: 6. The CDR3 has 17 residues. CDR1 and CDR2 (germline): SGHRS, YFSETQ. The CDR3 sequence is CASSGGLAGGQTDTQYF. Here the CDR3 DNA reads TGCGCCAGCAGCGGTGGACTAGCGGGAGGGCAGACAGATACGCAGTATTTT.

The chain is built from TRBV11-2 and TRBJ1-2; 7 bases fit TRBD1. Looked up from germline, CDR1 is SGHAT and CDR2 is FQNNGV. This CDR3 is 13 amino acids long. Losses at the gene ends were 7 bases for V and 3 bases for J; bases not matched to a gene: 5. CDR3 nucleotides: TGTGCCAGCACCGAAGGGACAGACTATGGCTACACCTTC. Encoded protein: CASTEGTDYGYTF.

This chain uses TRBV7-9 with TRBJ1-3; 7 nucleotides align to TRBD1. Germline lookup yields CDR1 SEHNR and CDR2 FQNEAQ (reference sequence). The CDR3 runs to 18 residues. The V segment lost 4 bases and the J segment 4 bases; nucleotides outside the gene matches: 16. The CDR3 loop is CASSYKTGENLRGNTIYF. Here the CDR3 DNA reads TGTGCCAGCAGCTATAAAACAGGGGAGAACTTGAGAGGAAACACCATATATTTT.

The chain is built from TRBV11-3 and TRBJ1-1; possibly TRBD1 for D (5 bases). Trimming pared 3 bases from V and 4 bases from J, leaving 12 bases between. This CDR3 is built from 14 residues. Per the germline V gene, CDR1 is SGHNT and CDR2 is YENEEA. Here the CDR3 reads CASSFFDSSTEAFF. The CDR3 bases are TGTGCCAGCAGCTTCTTCGACAGCAGCACTGAAGCTTTCTTT.

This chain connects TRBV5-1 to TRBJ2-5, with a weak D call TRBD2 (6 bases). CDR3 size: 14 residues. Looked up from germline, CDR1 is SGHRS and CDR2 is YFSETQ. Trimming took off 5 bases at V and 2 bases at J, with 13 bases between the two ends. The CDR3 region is CASSQAAGQETQYF. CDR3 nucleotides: TGCGCCAGCAGTCAAGCTGCGGGGCAAGAGACCCAGTACTTC.

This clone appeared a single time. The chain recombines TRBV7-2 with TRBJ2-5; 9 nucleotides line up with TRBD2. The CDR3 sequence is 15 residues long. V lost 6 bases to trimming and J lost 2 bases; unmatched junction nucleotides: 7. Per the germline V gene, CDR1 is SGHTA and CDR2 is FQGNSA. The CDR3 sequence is CASRESGGPQETQYF. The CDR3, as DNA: TGTGCCAGCAGAGAGAGCGGGGGGCCTCAAGAGACCCAGTACTTC.

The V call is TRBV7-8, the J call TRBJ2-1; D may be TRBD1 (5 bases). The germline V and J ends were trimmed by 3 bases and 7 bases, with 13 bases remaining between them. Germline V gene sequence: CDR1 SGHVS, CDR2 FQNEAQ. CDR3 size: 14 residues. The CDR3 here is CASSFSQGRNEQFF. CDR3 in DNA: TGTGCCAGCAGCTTCTCCCAGGGTAGAAATGAGCAGTTCTTC.

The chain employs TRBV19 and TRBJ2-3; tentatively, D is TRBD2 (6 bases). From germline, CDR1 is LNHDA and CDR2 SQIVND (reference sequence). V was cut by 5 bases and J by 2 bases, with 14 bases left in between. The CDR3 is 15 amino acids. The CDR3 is CASSPGDSPTDTQYF. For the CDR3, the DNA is TGTGCCAGTAGTCCGGGAGATAGCCCCACAGATACGCAGTATTTT.